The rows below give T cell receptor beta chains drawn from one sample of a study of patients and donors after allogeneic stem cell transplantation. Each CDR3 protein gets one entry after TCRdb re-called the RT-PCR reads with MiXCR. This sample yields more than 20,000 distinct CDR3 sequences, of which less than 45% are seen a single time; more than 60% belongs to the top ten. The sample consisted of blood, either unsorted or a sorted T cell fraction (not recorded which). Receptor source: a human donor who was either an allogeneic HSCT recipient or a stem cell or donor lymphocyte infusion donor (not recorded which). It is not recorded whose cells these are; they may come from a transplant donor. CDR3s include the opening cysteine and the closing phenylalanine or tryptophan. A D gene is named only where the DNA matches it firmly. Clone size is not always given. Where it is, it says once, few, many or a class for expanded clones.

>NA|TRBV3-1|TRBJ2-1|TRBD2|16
TGTGCCAGCAGCCAAGTATGGCGGGGGAGGAACAATGAGCAGTTCTTC
CASSQVWRGRNNEQFF
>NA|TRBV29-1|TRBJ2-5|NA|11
TGCAGCGTTGCGCGCCAAGAGACCCAGTACTTC
CSVARQETQYF
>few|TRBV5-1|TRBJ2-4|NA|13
TGCGCCAGCAGCTTAAGTAGTCGGAACATTCAGTACTTC
CASSLSSRNIQYF
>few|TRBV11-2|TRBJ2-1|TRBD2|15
TGTGCCAGCAGCTTACAACTAGCGGGGGCCTATGAGCAGTTCTTC
CASSLQLAGAYEQFF
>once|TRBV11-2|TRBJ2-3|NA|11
TGTGCCAGCAGCCCCCGGGATACGCAGTATTTT
CASSPRDTQYF
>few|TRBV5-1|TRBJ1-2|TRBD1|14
TGCGCCAGCAGCACCGGGACAGGAGTCTATGGCTACACCTTC
CASSTGTGVYGYTF
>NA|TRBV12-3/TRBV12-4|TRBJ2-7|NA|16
TGTGCCAGCAGCAAAAACCGGGCCCCGAGGCACTACGAGCAGTACTTC
CASSKNRAPRHYEQYF
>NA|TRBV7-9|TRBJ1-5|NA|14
TGTGCCAGCAGCTTAACGGGGACGGTACAGCCCCAGCATTTT
CASSLTGTVQPQHF
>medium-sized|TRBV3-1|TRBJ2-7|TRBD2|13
TGTGCCAGCAGCCCGGGGGGGCCAGACGAGCAGTACTTC
CASSPGGPDEQYF
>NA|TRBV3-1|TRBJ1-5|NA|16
TGTGCCAGCAGCCAAACTACAAGTCCGCTAAATCAGCCCCAGCATTTT
CASSQTTSPLNQPQHF
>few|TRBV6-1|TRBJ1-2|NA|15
TGTGCCAGCATTAGAGGGGCAGGGGCTTCCTATGGCTACACCTTC
CASIRGAGASYGYTF
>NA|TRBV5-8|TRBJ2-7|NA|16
TGTGCCAGCAGCTTGAAACGAAATCGGTTCTCCTACGAGCAGTACTTC
CASSLKRNRFSYEQYF
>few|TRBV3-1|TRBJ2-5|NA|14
TGTGCCAGCAGCCAAGTCTCCAGGGGAGAGACCCAGTACTTC
CASSQVSRGETQYF
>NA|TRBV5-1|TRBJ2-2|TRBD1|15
TGCGCCAGCAGCAGGGACAGGGGGAATACCGGGGAGCTGTTTTTT
CASSRDRGNTGELFF
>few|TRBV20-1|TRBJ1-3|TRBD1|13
TGCAGTGCTTCGGACAGGAGTCGAAACACCATATATTTT
CSASDRSRNTIYF
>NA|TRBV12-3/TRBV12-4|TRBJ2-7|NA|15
TGTGCCAGCAGTTCCTACAGGCAAGGGGGCTACGAGCAGTACTTC
CASSSYRQGGYEQYF
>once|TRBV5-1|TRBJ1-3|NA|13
TGCGCCAGCAGCTCGGTAGCTGGAAACACCATATATTTT
CASSSVAGNTIYF
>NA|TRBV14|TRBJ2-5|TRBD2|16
TGTGCCAGCAGCCAAGCCCCTGGACTAGCAGGGGAGACCCAGTACTTC
CASSQAPGLAGETQYF
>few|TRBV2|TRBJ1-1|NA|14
TGTGCCAGCAGGCTGACAGGTTCCAACACTGAAGCTTTCTTT
CASRLTGSNTEAFF
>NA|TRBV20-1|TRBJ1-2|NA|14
TGCAGTGCTCCCCGGGTGGGGGGGCTAAGCGGCTACACCTTC
CSAPRVGGLSGYTF
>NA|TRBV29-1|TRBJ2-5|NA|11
TGCAGCGTGAGGGGCCAAGAGACCCAGTACTTC
CSVRGQETQYF
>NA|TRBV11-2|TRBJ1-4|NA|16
TGTGCCAGCAGCTTAGGCCGGCACAGGGCGAGTGAAAAACTGTTTTTT
CASSLGRHRASEKLFF
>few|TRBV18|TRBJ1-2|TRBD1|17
TGTGCCAGCTCACCACGCGAACCGGGACAGGGAAACTATGGCTACACCTTC
CASSPREPGQGNYGYTF